The rows below give T cell receptor beta chains drawn from one sample of a study of early T cells in non-severe SARS-CoV-2 infection. In TCRdb, the 5' RACE reads were re-called with MiXCR into one record per CDR3 protein. The sample lists about 54,000 distinct CDR3 sequences; under 8.5% were seen once. The material was whole blood, obtained at baseline. These receptors were taken from an adult who was a healthcare worker with PCR-confirmed SARS-CoV-2 infection or an uninfected control (not recorded which). Both conserved end residues are part of each CDR3. D genes are given only for firm matches. Some rows have no size entry. The others give once, few or many, or a class for an expanded clone.

v_gene	abundance	d_gene	j_gene	CDR3aa	CDR3nt
TRBV7-7	few	NA	TRBJ2-1	CASSLDGRNNEQFF	TGTGCTAGCAGCTTAGATGGGCGGAACAATGAGCAGTTCTTC
TRBV19	few	TRBD1	TRBJ2-7	CASQGQGAYEQYF	TGTGCCAGCCAAGGACAGGGGGCCTACGAGCAGTACTTC
TRBV5-6	many	NA	TRBJ1-2	CASSLYRVWSNYGYTF	TGTGCCAGCAGCTTGTATCGCGTTTGGAGTAACTATGGCTACACCTTC
TRBV28	NA	TRBD2	TRBJ2-7	CASSPGTSEPYEQYF	TGTGCCAGCAGTCCTGGGACTAGCGAACCCTACGAGCAGTACTTC
TRBV3-1	many	NA	TRBJ2-6	CASSQDASRGANVLTF	TGTGCCAGCAGCCAAGATGCCAGTCGGGGGGCCAACGTCCTGACTTTC
TRBV20-1	few	NA	TRBJ2-7	CSASFSYEQYF	TGCAGTGCTTCTTTTTCCTACGAGCAGTACTTC
TRBV7-6	few	TRBD2	TRBJ2-1	CASSPLRLANEQFF	TGTGCCAGCAGCCCTCTCCGACTAGCCAATGAGCAGTTCTTC
TRBV4-1	many	TRBD1	TRBJ2-1	CASSPIGQGRNEQFF	TGCGCCAGCAGCCCGATCGGACAGGGGAGGAATGAGCAGTTCTTC
TRBV29-1	many	NA	TRBJ1-1	CSVEGAEAFF	TGCAGCGTTGAAGGAGCTGAAGCTTTCTTT
TRBV27	few	NA	TRBJ1-6	CASTVHPINSPLHF	TGTGCCAGCACCGTCCATCCTATAAATTCACCCCTCCACTTT
TRBV29-1	many	NA	TRBJ1-2	CSVLGEGAYYGYTF	TGCAGCGTTCTCGGGGAAGGGGCCTACTATGGCTACACCTTC
TRBV18	many	TRBD1	TRBJ1-6	CASSPGTGSESPLHF	TGTGCCAGCTCACCAGGGACAGGGTCGGAGTCGCCCCTCCACTTT
TRBV5-1	many	NA	TRBJ2-5	CASSLTETQYF	TGCGCCAGCAGCTTGACAGAGACCCAGTACTTC
TRBV12-3/TRBV12-4	many	NA	TRBJ2-1	CASSLDTGSYNEQFF	TGTGCCAGCAGTTTAGACACAGGGTCCTACAATGAGCAGTTCTTC
TRBV5-6	many	NA	TRBJ1-5	CASSLLGGGSQPQHF	TGTGCCAGCAGCTTGCTGGGGGGTGGTAGTCAGCCCCAGCATTTT
TRBV28	many	NA	TRBJ2-7	CASRQSGGLYEQYF	TGTGCCAGCCGTCAAAGTGGCGGGCTTTACGAGCAGTACTTC
TRBV12-3/TRBV12-4	many	TRBD1	TRBJ1-2	CASSRDREYGYTF	TGTGCCAGCAGTCGTGACAGGGAATATGGCTACACCTTC
TRBV28	few	NA	TRBJ2-7	CASIRGTDYEQYF	TGTGCCAGCATTAGAGGGACGGACTACGAGCAGTACTTC
TRBV7-2	NA	NA	TRBJ2-5	CASSLDSRETQYF	TGTGCCAGCAGCTTGGACTCCCGAGAGACCCAGTACTTC
TRBV5-1	NA	NA	TRBJ2-5	CASSDRSRQETQYF	TGCGCCAGCAGCGACAGATCCCGCCAAGAGACCCAGTACTTC
TRBV25-1	many	NA	TRBJ2-3	CASSAGPDTQYF	TGTGCCAGCAGTGCTGGGCCAGATACGCAGTATTTT
TRBV20-1	NA	NA	TRBJ1-1	CSARWHLNTEAFF	TGCAGTGCTAGATGGCATTTGAACACTGAAGCTTTCTTT
TRBV20-1	many	TRBD1	TRBJ1-2	CSFRERAGGVTGYTF	TGCAGTTTCAGAGAGCGGGCAGGGGGCGTGACCGGCTACACCTTC